This TCR beta chain came from a study of CD4 and CD8 cells across lung adenocarcinoma regions. MiXCR, run by TCRdb on the PCR reads, gives a single entry per CDR3 protein. The table lists about 16,000 distinct CDR3 sequences, approximately 50% of them singletons. This clonotype has a count of ten or more. CDR1 is MNHNS and CDR2 is SASEGT in the germline V gene. The CDR3 runs to 14 residues. The V end lost 1 base, the J end lost 5 bases, and 11 bases lay between the germline ends. Samples came from patients with localized non-small cell lung adenocarcinoma. This clonotype originated in a female donor with lung adenocarcinoma. The CD4 and CD8 labels of this study may be unreliable. The chain has TRBV6-1 and TRBJ1-1, with a weak D call TRBD1 (5 bases). The sample consisted of CD8+ T cells from the center of a lung tumor. Here the CDR3 DNA reads TGTGCCAGCAGTGAAGTCTTTGGGGGGACTGAAGCTTTCTTT. It yields the protein CASSEVFGGTEAFF.